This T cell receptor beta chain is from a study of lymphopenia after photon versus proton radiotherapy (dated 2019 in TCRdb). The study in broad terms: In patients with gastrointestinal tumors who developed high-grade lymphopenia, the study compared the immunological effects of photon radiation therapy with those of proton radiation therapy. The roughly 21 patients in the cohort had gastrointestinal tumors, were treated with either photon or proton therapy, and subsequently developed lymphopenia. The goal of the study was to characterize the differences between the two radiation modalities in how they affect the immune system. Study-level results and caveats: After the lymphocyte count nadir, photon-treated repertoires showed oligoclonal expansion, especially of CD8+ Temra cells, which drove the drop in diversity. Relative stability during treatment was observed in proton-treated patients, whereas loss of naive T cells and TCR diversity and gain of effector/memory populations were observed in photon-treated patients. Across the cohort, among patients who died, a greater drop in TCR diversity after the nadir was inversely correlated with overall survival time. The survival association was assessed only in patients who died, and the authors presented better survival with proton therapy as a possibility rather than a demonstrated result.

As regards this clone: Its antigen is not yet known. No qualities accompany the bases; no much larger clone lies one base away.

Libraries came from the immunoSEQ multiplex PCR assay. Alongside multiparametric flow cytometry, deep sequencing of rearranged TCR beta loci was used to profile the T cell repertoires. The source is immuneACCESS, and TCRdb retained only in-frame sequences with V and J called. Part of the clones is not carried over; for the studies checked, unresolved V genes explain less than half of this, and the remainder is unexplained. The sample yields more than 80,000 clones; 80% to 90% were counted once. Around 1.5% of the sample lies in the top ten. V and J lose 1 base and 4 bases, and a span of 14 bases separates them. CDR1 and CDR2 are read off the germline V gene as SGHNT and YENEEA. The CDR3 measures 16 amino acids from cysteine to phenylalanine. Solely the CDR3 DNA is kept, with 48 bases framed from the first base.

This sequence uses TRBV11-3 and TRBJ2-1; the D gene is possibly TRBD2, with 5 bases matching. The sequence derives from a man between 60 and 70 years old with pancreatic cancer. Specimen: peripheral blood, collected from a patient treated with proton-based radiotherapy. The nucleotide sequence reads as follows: TGTGCCAGCAGCTTAGGTGGTCTAGCCTATTACAATGAGCAGTTCTTC. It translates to CASSLGGLAYYNEQFF.